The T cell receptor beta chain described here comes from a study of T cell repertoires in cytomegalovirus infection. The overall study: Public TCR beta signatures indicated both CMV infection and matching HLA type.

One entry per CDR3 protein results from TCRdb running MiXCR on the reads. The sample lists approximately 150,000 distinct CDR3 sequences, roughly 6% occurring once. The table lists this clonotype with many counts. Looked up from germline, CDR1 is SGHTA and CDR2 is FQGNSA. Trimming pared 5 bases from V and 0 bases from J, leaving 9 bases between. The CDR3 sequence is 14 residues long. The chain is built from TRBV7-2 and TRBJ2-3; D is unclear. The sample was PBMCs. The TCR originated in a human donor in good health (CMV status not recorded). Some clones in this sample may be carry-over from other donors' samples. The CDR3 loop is CASSQTHSTDTQYF. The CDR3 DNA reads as TGTGCCAGCAGCCAGACACACAGCACAGATACGCAGTATTTT.